These 7 T cell receptor beta chains originate from one sample sequenced in a study of blood T cell repertoires in COVID-19. TCRdb's table, derived via immunoSEQ multiplex PCR, lists solely in-frame clones and lacks some. The sample carries approximately 70,000 clones, around 80% recorded once. Material for sequencing was peripheral blood. The receptor source for this set is a woman between 50 and 59 years old with acute or convalescent COVID-19.

The genes are TRBV18 and TRBJ2-7; 8 bases agree with TRBD1. CDR3 length equals 13 residues. J gave up 6 bases and V 5 bases, and 6 bases lay outside the gene matches. Germline CDR1 KGHSH, CDR2 LQKENI. In DNA, the CDR3 is TGTGCCAGCTCATTGAGGACAGGGCTCGAGCAGTACTTC. Translation gives CASSLRTGLEQYF.

This clone was seen only once. The chain joins TRBV18 to TRBJ1-1, with a weak D call TRBD1 (5 bases). This CDR3 is built from 15 residues. Germline assignment: CDR1 KGHSH and CDR2 LQKENI. V lost 1 base and J 3 bases, leaving 12 bases between the germline ends. The CDR3 DNA follows: TGTGCCAGCTCACCACGTCAGGGCAGCGACACTGAAGCTTTCTTT. Amino acid sequence: CASSPRQGSDTEAFF.

This clone was seen a few times. The DNA for the CDR3 is TGTGCCAGCAGCGTGGGCTTTAGCACAGATACGCAGTATTTT. Residues: CASSVGFSTDTQYF. The rearrangement links TRBV9 to TRBJ2-3; D gene uncertain. The CDR3 contains 14 residues. The V gene's germline CDR1 is SGDLS and CDR2 YYNGEE. V lost 2 bases and J lost 0, with 7 bases in between.

V gene TRBV30 combines with J gene TRBJ1-2; 8 nucleotides match TRBD1. The CDR3 spans 15 residues. The ends lost 4 bases at V and 2 bases at J; junction bases unmatched: 9. Germline V CDR1 and CDR2: GTSNPN, SVGIG (reference sequence). CDR3 sequence reads: CAWNQDRGGNYGYTF. The CDR3 coding sequence is TGTGCCTGGAACCAAGACAGGGGCGGAAACTATGGCTACACCTTC.

The chain employs TRBV7-2 and TRBJ2-7; unclear D gene. V lost 5 bases and J lost 1, with 12 bases in between. The CDR3 is 14 amino acids. CDR1 is SGHTA and CDR2 is FQGNSA in the germline V gene. The CDR3 loop is CASSNPPRSYEQYF. In nucleotides, the CDR3 is TGTGCCAGCAGCAATCCCCCCAGGTCCTACGAGCAGTACTTC.

The gene calls are TRBV19 and TRBJ1-4, with 10 bases identical to TRBD1. With V trimmed by 6 bases and J by 6 bases, 1 base remained unmatched. Germline V gene sequence: CDR1 LNHDA, CDR2 SQIVND (reference sequence). The CDR3 covers 13 residues. The CDR3 nucleotides read TGTGCCAGTAGCGGACAGGGGGATGAAAAACTGTTTTTT. It is translated as CASSGQGDEKLFF.

The rearrangement joins TRBV30 to TRBJ1-1, with D possibly TRBD1 on 5 matching bases. Trimming removed 5 bases from V and 4 bases from J, with 17 bases in between. This CDR3 region has 14 residues. Germline CDR1 is GTSNPN and CDR2 is SVGIG (reference sequence). CDR3 in DNA: TGTGCCTGGGCTTCCGGGACTTGGGCCACTGAAGCTTTCTTT. Its translation: CAWASGTWATEAFF.